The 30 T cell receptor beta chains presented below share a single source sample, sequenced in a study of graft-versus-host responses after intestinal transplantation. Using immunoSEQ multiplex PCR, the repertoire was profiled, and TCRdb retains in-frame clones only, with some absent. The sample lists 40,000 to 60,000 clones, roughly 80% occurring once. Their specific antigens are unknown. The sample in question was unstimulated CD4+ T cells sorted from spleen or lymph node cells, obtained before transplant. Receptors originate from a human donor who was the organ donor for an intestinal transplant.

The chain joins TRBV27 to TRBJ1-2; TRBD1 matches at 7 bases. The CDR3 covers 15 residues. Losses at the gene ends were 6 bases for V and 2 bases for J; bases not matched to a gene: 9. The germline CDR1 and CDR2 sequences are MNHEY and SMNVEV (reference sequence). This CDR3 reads CASSHARDSNYGYTF. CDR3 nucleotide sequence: TGTGCCAGCAGCCATGCCAGGGACAGCAACTATGGCTACACCTTC.

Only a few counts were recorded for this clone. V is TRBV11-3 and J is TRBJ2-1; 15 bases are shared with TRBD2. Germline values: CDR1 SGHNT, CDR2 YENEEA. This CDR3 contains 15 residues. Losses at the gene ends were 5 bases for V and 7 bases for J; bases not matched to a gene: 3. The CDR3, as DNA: TGTGCCAGCAGCCCCGGGACTAGCGGGAGGAATGAGCAGTTCTTC. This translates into CASSPGTSGRNEQFF.

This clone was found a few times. CDR3 region: CASSFVPGQGANVLTF. Written as DNA, the CDR3 is TGTGCCAGCAGCTTCGTGCCGGGACAGGGGGCCAACGTCCTGACTTTC. This chain uses TRBV5-6 with TRBJ2-6, with TRBD1 matching 7 bases. Germline CDR1 and CDR2: SGHDT and YYEEEE. The CDR3 has 16 amino acids. V dropped 2 bases and J dropped 4; count of bases not matched to a gene: 6.

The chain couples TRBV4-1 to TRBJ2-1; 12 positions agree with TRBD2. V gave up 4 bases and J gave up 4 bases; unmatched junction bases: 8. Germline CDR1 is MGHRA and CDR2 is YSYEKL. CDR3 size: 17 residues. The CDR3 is CASSRESGTSGYNEQFF. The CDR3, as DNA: TGCGCCAGCAGCCGAGAATCCGGGACTAGCGGGTACAATGAGCAGTTCTTC.

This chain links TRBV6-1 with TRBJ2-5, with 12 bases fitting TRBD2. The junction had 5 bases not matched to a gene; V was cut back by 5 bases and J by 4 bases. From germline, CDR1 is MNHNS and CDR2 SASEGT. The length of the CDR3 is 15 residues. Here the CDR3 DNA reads TGTGCCAGCAGTCCTCCGGGACTAGCGGGAGAGACCCAGTACTTC. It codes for CASSPPGLAGETQYF.

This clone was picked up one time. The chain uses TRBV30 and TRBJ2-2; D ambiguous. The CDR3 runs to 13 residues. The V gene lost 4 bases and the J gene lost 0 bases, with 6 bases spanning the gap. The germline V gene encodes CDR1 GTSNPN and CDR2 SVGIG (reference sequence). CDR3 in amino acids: CAWIVANTGELFF. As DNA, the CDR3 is TGTGCCTGGATCGTCGCGAACACCGGGGAGCTGTTTTTT. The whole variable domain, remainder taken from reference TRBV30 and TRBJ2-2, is SQTIHQWPATLVQPVGSPLSLECTVEGTSNPNLYWYRQAAGRGLQLLFYSVGIGQISSEVPQNLSASRPQDRQFILSSKKLLLSDSGFYLCAWIVANTGELFFGEGSRLTVL.

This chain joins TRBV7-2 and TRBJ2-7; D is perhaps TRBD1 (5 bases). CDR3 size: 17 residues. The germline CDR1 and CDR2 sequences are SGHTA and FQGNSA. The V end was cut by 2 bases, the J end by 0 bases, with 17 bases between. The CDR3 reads CASSLSVGGHFSYEQYF. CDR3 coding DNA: TGTGCCAGCAGCTTAAGCGTGGGTGGACACTTCTCCTACGAGCAGTACTTC.

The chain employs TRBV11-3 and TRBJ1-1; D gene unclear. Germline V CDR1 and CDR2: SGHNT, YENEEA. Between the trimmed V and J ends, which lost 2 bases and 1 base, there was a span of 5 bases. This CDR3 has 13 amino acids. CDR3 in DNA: TGTGCCAGCAGCTTAAAAAGGAACACTGAAGCTTTCTTT. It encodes CASSLKRNTEAFF. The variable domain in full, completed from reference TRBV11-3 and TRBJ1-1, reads EAGVVQSPRYKIIEKKQPVAFWCNPISGHNTLYWYLQNLGQGPELLIRYENEEAVDDSQLPKDRFSAERLKGVDSTLKIQPAELGDSAVYLCASSLKRNTEAFFGQGTRLTVV.

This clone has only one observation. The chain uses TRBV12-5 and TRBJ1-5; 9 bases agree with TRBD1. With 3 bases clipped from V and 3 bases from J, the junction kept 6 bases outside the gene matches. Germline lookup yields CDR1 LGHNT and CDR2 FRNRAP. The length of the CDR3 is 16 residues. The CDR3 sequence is CASGLPGTGLNQPQHF. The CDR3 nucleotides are TGTGCTAGTGGTTTACCCGGGACAGGGCTCAATCAGCCCCAGCATTTT. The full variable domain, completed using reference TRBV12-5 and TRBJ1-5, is DARVTQTPRHKVTEMGQEVTMRCQPILGHNTVFWYRQTMMQGLELLAYFRNRAPLDDSGMPKDRFSAEMPDATLATLKIQPSEPRDSAVYFCASGLPGTGLNQPQHFGDGTRLSIL.

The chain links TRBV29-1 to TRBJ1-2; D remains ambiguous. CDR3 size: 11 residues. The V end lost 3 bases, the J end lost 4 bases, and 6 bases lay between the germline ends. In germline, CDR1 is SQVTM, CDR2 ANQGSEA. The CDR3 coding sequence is TGCAGCGTTGAGCATACCTATGGCTACACCTTC. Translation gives CSVEHTYGYTF.

The DNA of the CDR3 is TGTGCCAGCAGTGGGACAGTCAATCAGCCCCAGCATTTT. This gives the protein CASSGTVNQPQHF. The V gene is TRBV2, the J gene TRBJ1-5; D might be TRBD1 (6 bases). Germline V lookup: CDR1 SNHLY, CDR2 FYNNEI. Trimming removed 4 bases at V and 3 bases at J, with 7 bases between. This CDR3 comprises 13 residues.

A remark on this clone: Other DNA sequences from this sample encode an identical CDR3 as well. The CDR3 sequence: CASSVRPGDLAGEQFF. CDR3 sequence (DNA): TGTGCCAGCAGCGTACGACCGGGGGACCTAGCGGGGGAGCAGTTCTTC. This chain links TRBV9 with TRBJ2-1; TRBD2 matches at 9 bases. The V segment lost 1 base and the J segment 10 bases; nucleotides outside the gene matches: 12. Per the germline V gene, CDR1 is SGDLS and CDR2 is YYNGEE. The CDR3 spans 16 residues.

CDR3 sequence (DNA): TGTGCCAGCAGCTTAAAAGAGACCCAGTACTTC. Encoded protein: CASSLKETQYF. The J gene is TRBJ2-5, the V gene TRBV7-9; no reliable D call. CDR3 length: 11 residues. Germline CDR1 SEHNR, CDR2 FQNEAQ (reference sequence). Trimming removed 2 bases at V and 3 bases at J, with 1 base between.

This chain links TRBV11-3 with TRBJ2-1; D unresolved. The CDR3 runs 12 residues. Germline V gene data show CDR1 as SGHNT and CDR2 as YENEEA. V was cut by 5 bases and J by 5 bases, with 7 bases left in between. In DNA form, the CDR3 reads TGTGCCAGCAGCGTAACGGACAATGAGCAGTTCTTC. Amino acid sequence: CASSVTDNEQFF.

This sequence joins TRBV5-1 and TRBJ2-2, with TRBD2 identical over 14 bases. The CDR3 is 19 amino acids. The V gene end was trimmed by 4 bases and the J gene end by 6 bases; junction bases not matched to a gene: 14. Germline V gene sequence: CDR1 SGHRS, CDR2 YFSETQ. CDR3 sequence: CASSDGRTSGRKVAGELFF. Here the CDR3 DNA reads TGCGCCAGCAGCGACGGGAGGACTAGCGGGAGGAAGGTAGCCGGGGAGCTGTTTTTT.

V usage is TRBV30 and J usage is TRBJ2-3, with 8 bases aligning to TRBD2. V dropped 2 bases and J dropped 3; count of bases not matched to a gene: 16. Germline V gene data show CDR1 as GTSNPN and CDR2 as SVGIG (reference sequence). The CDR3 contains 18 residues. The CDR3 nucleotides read TGTGCCTGGAGTCCCGGGCGGGGGGTACGGGTCCGGACAGATACGCAGTATTTT. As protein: CAWSPGRGVRVRTDTQYF.

Here the CDR3 reads CASSFLSGASSYEQYF. The CDR3, as DNA: TGTGCCAGCAGCTTTCTTAGCGGGGCTAGCTCCTACGAGCAGTACTTC. This chain joins TRBV11-2 and TRBJ2-7, with TRBD2 identical over 8 bases. V lost 3 bases, J lost 0 bases, and 7 bases stayed unmatched. Germline CDR1 is SGHAT and CDR2 is FQNNGV. CDR3 length equals 16 residues.

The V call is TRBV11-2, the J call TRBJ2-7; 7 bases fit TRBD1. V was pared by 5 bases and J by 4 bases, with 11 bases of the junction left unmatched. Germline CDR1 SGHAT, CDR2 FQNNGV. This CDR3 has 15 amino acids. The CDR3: CASSHVKGARYEQYF. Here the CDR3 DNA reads TGTGCCAGCAGCCACGTAAAGGGGGCGAGATACGAGCAGTACTTC.

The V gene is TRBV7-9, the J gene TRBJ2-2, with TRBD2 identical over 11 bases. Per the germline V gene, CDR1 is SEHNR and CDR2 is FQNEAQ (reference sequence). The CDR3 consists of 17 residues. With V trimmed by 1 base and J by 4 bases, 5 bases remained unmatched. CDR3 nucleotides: TGTGCCAGCAGCTTAGGAGGGACTAGCGGAAGCACCGGGGAGCTGTTTTTT. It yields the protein CASSLGGTSGSTGELFF.

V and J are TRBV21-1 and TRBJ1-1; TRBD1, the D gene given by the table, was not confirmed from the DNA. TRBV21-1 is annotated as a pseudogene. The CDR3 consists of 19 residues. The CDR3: CASSPNFRPGLLMNTEAFF. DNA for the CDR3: TGTGCCAGCAGCCCAAACTTTCGTCCAGGCCTCCTTATGAACACTGAAGCTTTCTTT.

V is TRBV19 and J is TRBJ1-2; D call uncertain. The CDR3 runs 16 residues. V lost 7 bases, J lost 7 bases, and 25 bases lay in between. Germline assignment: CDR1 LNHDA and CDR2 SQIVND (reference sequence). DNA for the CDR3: TGTGCCAGTAATACTTTTGGTACAGCCCTCTTGGGTGGCTACACCTTC. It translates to CASNTFGTALLGGYTF.

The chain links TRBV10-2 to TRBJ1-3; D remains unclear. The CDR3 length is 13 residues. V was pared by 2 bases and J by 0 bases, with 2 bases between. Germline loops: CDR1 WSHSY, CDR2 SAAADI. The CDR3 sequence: CASSESSGNTIYF. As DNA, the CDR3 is TGCGCCAGCAGTGAGAGCTCTGGAAACACCATATATTTT.

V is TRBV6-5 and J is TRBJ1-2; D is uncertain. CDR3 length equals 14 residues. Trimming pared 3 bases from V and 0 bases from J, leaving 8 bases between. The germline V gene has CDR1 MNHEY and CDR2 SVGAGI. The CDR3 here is CASSYFRANYGYTF. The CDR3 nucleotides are TGTGCCAGCAGTTATTTCAGAGCTAACTATGGCTACACCTTC.

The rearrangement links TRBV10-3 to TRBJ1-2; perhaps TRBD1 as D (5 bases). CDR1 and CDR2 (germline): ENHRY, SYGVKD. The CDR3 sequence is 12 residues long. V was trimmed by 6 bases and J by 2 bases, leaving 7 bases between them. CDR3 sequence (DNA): TGTGCCATCAGCCGGGACAACTATGGCTACACCTTC. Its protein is CAISRDNYGYTF.

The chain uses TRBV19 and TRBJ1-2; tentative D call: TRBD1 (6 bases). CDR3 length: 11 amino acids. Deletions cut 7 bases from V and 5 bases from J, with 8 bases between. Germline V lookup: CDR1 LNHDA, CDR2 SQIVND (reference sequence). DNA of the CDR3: TGTGCCAGTAAGGACAGTTATGGCTACACCTTC. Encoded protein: CASKDSYGYTF.

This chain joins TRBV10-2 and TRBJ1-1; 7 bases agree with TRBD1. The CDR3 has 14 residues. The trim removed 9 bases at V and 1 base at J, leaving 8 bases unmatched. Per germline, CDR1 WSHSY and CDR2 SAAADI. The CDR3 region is CASLTGVGNTEAFF. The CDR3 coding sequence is TGCGCCAGTCTTACAGGGGTGGGGAACACTGAAGCTTTCTTT.

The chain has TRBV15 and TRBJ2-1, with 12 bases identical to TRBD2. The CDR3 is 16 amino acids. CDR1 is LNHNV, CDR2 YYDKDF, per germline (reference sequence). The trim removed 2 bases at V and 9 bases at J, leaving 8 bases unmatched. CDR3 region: CATSRRLAGEGGEQFF. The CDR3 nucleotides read TGTGCCACCAGCAGACGACTAGCGGGAGAAGGAGGTGAGCAGTTCTTC.

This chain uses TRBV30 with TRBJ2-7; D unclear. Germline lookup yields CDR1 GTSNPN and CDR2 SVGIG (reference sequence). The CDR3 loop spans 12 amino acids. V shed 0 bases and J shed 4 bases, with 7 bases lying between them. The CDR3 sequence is CAWSVVGYEQYF. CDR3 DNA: TGTGCCTGGAGTGTAGTAGGGTACGAGCAGTACTTC.

This CDR3 reads CASSLPGGKTGNYGYTF. CDR3 DNA sequence: TGTGCCAGTAGTCTCCCCGGGGGGAAGACAGGGAACTATGGCTACACCTTC. The chain is built from TRBV19 and TRBJ1-2; TRBD1 matches at 7 bases. CDR1 and CDR2 (germline): LNHDA, SQIVND (reference sequence). The CDR3 runs to 17 residues. With V trimmed by 5 bases and J by 2 bases, 14 bases remained unmatched. The full variable domain, its missing parts supplied by reference TRBV19 and TRBJ1-2, is DGGITQSPKYLFRKEGQNVTLSCEQNLNHDAMYWYRQDPGQGLRLIYYSQIVNDFQKGDIAEGYSVSREKKESFPLTVTSAQKNPTAFYLCASSLPGGKTGNYGYTFGSGTRLTVV.

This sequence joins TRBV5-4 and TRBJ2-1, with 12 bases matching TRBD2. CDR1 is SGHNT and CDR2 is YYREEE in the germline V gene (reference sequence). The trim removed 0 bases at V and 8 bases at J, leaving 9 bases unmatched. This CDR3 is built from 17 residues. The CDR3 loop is CASSLVRLAGENDEQFF. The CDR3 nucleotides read TGTGCCAGCAGCTTGGTAAGACTAGCGGGAGAGAACGATGAGCAGTTCTTC.